This T cell receptor beta chain was captured in a study of T cell repertoires in cytomegalovirus infection. Study background: Recently described HLA-C-restricted plus well-studied HLA-B-restricted CMV epitopes were used. A matching HLA type, together with CMV infection, was signaled by public TCR beta signatures. Study-wide findings and caveats: The ex vivo response was dominated by HLA-C-restricted CMV-specific TCR beta clonotypes.

This clonotype was counted at least ten times. Its antigen is still unknown. With 2 bases removed from V and 4 bases from J, the gap between germline ends came to 12 bases. This CDR3 is built from 15 residues. In germline, CDR1 is SGHVS, CDR2 FQNEAQ. TCRdb reprocessed the reads with MiXCR, giving one entry per CDR3 protein. The data contain 800,000 to 950,000 distinct CDR3 sequences, approximately 32% of them singletons. This clonotype originated in a human donor in good health (CMV status not recorded). Some clones in this sample may be carry-over from other donors' samples. The rearrangement links TRBV7-8 to TRBJ2-1; no firm D call. The sample was cultured CD8+ T cells from PBMCs, taken from culture after CMV antigen stimulation. The CDR3, as DNA: TGTGCCAGCAGCTTAACGGGTCGTTCTTACAATGAGCAGTTCTTC. Its protein is CASSLTGRSYNEQFF.